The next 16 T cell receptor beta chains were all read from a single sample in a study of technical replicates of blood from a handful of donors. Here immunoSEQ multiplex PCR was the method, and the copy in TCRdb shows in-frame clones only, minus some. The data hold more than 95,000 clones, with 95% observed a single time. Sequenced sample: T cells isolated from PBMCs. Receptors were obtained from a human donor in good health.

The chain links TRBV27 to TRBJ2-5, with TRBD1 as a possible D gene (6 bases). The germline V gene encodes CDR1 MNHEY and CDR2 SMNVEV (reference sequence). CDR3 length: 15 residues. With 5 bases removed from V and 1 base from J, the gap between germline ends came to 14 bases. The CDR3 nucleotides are TGTGCCAGCAGTCCCTTGCCGACAGGCCAAGAGACCCAGTACTTC. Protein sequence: CASSPLPTGQETQYF.

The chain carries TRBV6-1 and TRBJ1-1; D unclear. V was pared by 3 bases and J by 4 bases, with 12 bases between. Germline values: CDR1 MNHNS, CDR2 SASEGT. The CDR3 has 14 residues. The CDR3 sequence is CASSETGRATEAFF. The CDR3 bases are TGTGCCAGCAGTGAGACCGGGCGGGCCACTGAAGCTTTCTTT.

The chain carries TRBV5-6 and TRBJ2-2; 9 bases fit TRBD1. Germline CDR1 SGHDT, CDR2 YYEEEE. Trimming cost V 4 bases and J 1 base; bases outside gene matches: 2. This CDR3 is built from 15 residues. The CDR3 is CASSPGQGNTGELFF. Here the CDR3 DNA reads TGTGCCAGCAGCCCGGGACAGGGGAACACCGGGGAGCTGTTTTTT.

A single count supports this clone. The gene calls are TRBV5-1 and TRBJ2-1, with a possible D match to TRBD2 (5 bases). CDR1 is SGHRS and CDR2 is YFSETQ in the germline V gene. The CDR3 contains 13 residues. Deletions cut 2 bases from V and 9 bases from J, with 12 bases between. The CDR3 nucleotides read TGCGCCAGCAGCTTTACCGGGGTCAGTGAGCAGTTCTTC. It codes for CASSFTGVSEQFF.

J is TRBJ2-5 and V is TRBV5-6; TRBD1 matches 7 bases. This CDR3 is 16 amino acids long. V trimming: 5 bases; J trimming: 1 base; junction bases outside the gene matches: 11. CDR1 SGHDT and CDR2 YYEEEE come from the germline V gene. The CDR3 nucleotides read TGTGCCAGCAGGACCGGGACAGATCATTCCCAAGAGACCCAGTACTTC. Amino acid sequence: CASRTGTDHSQETQYF.

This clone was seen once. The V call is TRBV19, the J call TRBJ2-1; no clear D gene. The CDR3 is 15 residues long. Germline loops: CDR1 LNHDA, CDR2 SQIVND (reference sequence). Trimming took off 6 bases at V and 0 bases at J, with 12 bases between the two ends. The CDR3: CASSLSKSSYNEQFF. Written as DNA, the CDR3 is TGTGCCAGTAGCCTATCAAAAAGCTCCTACAATGAGCAGTTCTTC.

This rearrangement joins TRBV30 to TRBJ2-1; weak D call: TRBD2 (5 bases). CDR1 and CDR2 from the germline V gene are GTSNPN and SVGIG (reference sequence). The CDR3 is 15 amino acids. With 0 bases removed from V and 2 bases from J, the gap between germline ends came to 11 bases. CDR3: CAWSVGSQPYNEQFF. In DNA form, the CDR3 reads TGTGCCTGGAGTGTGGGGAGTCAACCCTACAATGAGCAGTTCTTC.

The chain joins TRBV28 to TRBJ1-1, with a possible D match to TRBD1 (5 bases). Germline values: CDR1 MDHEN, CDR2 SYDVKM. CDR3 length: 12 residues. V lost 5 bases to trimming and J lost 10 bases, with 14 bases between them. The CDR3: CASSLATGSAFF. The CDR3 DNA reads TGTGCCAGCAGTCTTGCTACAGGATCAGCTTTCTTT.

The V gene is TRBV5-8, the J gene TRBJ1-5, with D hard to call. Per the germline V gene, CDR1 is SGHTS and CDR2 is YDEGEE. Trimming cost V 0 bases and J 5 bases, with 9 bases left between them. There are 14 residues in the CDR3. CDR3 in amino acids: CASSLVERDQPQHF. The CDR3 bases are TGTGCCAGCAGCTTGGTCGAACGGGATCAGCCCCAGCATTTT.

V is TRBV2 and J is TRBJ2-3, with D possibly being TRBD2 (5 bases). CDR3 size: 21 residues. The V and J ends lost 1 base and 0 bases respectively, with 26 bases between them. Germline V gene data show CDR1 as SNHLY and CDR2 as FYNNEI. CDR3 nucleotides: TGTGCCAGCAGTGAAGGTACTTTAGGCGGGTACTGGGGAAGCAGCACAGATACGCAGTATTTT. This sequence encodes CASSEGTLGGYWGSSTDTQYF.

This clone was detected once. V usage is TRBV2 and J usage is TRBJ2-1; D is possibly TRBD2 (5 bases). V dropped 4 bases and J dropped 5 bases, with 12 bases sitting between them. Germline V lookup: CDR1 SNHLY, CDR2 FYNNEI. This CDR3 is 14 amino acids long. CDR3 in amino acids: CASSARGKNNEQFF. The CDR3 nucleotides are TGTGCCAGCAGTGCTCGAGGGAAAAACAATGAGCAGTTCTTC.

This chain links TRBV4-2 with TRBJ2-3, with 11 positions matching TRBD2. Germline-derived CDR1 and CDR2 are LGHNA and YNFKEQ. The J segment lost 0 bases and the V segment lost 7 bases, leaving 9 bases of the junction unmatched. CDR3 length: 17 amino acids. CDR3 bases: TGTGCCAGCATTGGGGGAGGGACTAGCGGTAGCACAGATACGCAGTATTTT. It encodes CASIGGGTSGSTDTQYF.

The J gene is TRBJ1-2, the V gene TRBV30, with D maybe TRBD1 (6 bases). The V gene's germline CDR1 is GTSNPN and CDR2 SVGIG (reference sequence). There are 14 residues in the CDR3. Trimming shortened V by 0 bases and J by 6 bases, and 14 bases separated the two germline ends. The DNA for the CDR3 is TGTGCCTGGAGTGTACGCCCAGGGGTTAATGGCTACACCTTC. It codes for CAWSVRPGVNGYTF.

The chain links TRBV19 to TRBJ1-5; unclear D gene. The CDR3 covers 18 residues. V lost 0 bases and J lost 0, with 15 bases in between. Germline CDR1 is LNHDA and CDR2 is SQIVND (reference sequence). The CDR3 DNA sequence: TGTGCCAGTAGTATAGAGAGGGATGGATCTTATAGCAATCAGCCCCAGCATTTT. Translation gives CASSIERDGSYSNQPQHF.

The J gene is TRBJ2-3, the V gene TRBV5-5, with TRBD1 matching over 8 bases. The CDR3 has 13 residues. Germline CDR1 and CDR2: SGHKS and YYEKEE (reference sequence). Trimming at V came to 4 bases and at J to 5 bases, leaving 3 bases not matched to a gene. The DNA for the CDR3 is TGTGCCAGCAGCCGCGACAGGGGAGATACGCAGTATTTT. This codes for CASSRDRGDTQYF.

CDR3 nucleotide sequence: TGTGCCAGCAGCCCACTCCCGTCTCTCTTCAAGACAGGGAAAGGAAACACCATATATTTT. This translates into CASSPLPSLFKTGKGNTIYF. V usage is TRBV13 and J usage is TRBJ1-3; 7 bases are a match to TRBD1. The CDR3 spans 20 residues. The V and J ends lost 5 bases and 4 bases, in that order; junction bases with no gene match: 23. Germline-derived CDR1 and CDR2 are PRHDT and FYEKMQ (reference sequence).